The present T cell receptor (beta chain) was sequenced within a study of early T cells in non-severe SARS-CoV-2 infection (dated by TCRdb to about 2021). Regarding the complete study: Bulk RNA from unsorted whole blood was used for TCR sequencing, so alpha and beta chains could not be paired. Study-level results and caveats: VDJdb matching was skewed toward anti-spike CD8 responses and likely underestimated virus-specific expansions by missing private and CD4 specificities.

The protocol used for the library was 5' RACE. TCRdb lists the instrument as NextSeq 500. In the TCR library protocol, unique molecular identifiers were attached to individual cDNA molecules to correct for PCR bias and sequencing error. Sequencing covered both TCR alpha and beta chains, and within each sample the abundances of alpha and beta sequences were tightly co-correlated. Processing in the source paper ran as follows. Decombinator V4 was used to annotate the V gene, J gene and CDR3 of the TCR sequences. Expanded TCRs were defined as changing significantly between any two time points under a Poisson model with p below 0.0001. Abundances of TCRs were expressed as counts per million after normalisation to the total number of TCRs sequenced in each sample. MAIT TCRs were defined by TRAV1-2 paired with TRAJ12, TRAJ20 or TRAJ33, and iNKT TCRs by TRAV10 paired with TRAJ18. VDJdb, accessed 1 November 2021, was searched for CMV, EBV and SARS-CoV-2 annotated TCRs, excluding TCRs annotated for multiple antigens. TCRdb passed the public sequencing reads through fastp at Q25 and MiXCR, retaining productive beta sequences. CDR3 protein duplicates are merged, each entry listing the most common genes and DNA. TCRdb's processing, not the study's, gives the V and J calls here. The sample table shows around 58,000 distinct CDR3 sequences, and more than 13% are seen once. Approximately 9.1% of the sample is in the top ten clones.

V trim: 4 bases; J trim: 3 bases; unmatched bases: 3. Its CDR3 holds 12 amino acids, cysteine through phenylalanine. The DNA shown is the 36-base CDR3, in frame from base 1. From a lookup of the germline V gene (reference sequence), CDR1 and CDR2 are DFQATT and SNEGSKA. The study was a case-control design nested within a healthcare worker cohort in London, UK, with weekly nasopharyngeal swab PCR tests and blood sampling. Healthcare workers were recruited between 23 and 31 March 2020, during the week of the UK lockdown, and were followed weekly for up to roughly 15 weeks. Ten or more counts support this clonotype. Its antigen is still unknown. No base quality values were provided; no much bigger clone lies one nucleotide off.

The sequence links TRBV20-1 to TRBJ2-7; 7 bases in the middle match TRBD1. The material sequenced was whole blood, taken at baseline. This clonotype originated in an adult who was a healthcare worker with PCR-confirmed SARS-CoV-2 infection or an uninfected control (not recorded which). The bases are TGCAGTGCTATCCGGGACAGCTACGAGCAGTACTTC. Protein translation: CSAIRDSYEQYF.